A selection of T cell receptor beta chains follows, all from one sample in a study of cytomegalovirus exposure and HLA in healthy donors. TCRdb's copy holds only in-frame clones and misses some; the assay was immunoSEQ multiplex PCR. This table holds around 90,000 clones, less than 85% found once. Sequencing used PBMCs. Every receptor here comes from a man aged 35 to 55 in good health and CMV-seropositive. Each CDR3 is given with its conserved first and last residue. A D gene is named only where the DNA matches it firmly.

>TRBJ2-1|TRBV2|TRBD2
CASRPSGRAYSNEQFF
>TRBJ2-7|TRBV18|TRBD1
CASSPRDSSYEQYF
>TRBJ1-3|TRBV7-9|NA
CASSLRQAKNTIYF
>TRBJ1-1|TRBV13|TRBD1
CASSSRNRGNTEAFF
>TRBJ1-2|TRBV5-1|TRBD1
CASSPGQGSRGYTF
>TRBJ2-7|TRBV5-1|NA
CASSLENRYEQYF
>TRBJ2-5|TRBV28|NA
CASSLPRGPQETQYF
>TRBJ2-3|TRBV2|TRBD1
CASSAGTASTDTQYF
>TRBJ2-5|TRBV18|TRBD1
CASSQNRGGETQYF
>TRBJ2-1|TRBV6-5|NA
CASSSQGQQFF
>TRBJ2-2|TRBV27|NA
CASSSSSGVGTGELFF
>TRBJ2-3|TRBV28|NA
CASSTRTSRTDTQYF
>TRBJ2-5|TRBV9|TRBD2
CASSVAGGIQETQYF
>TRBJ2-3|TRBV19|NA
CASSDRTSTDTQYF
>TRBJ2-1|TRBV28|TRBD2
CASRATGTIYNEQFF
>TRBJ1-2|TRBV5-1|NA
CASSLGEAYYGYTF
>TRBJ2-3|TRBV7-2|TRBD2
CASISQGGPRDTQYF
>TRBJ1-5|TRBV19|TRBD1
CASSIGRGRDGSNQPQHF
>TRBJ2-2|TRBV7-3|NA
CASSLTENPGELFF
>TRBJ1-5|TRBV19|NA
CASQRDFVDQPQHF